This TCR beta chain is from a study of blood T cell repertoires in COVID-19. In the study overall: Italy, Spain and the United States were the sources of the convalescent and acute COVID-19 samples. PBMCs, B-cell-depleted T cells, or T cells provided the cDNA or gDNA that made up the material.

Germline CDR1 and CDR2: SEHNR and FQNEAQ (reference sequence). This CDR3 contains 13 residues. V was pared by 1 base and J by 5 bases, with 9 bases between. Clinical histories supplied by participants themselves formed the basis of cohort assignment. This clone was seen just once. In the study's own analysis: Using reference gene primer amplification, nucleated cell counts were estimated. Sequencing used immunoSEQ multiplex PCR; TCRdb keeps in-frame clones, though not all of them. V, J and clone size are taken as reported in that table, and D and trimming were inferred from the DNA itself. In the table there are 250,000 or so clones, over 70% of which are singletons.

This chain uses TRBV7-9 with TRBJ2-7; D possibly corresponds to TRBD2 (5 bases). What was sequenced was PBMCs or T cells enriched from blood (not recorded which). This sequence originates from a woman in her thirties or forties who had been exposed to COVID-19. CDR3: CASSLGGNNEQYF. CDR3 coding DNA: TGTGCCAGCAGCTTAGGAGGGAACAACGAGCAGTACTTC.